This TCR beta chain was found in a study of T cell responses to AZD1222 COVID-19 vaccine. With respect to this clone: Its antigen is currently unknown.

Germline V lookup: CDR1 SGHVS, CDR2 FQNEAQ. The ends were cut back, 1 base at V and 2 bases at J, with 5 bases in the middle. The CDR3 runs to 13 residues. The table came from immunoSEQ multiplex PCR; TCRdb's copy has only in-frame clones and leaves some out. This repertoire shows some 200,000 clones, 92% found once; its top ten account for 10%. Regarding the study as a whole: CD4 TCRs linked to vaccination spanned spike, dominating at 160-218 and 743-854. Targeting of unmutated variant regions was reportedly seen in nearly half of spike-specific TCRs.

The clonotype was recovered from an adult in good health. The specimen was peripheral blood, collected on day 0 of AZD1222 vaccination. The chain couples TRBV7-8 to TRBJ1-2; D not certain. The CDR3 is CASSLGLNYGYTF. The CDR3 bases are TGTGCCAGCAGCTTAGGCTTAAACTATGGCTACACCTTC. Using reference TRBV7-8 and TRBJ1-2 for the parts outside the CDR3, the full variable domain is GAGVSQSPRYKVAKRGQDVALRCDPISGHVSLFWYQQALGQGPEFLTYFQNEAQLDKSGLPSDRFFAERPEGSVSTLKIQRTQQEDSAVYLCASSLGLNYGYTFGSGTRLTVV.